This T cell receptor (beta chain) was identified in a study of T-cell reconstitution after alpha-beta-depleted transplantation in children (dated by TCRdb to 2016 to 2017). Regarding the complete study: Using TCR repertoire profiling, the study quantitatively followed how T-cell immune reconstitution unfolded in children after TCRalphabeta/CD19-depleted allogeneic hematopoietic cell transplantation.

V loses 3 bases of germline sequence and J loses 8 bases, and the interval between the two ends is 17 bases. CDR1 and CDR2, per the germline V gene, are SQVTM and ANQGSEA. The CDR3 starts with the cysteine, ends with the phenylalanine, and has 14 residues. The CDR3 DNA has 42 bases and is translated from base 1. Concerning this clonotype: Its antigen remains unidentified. The record has no base qualities; no much larger clone is one base away.

The library was prepared using PCR. TCRdb shows the sequencer as Illumina HiSeq 2500. TCR library preparation used molecular barcoding, with unique molecular identifiers applied to normalize quantification of the TCRbeta repertoire. In TCRdb, the public reads were trimmed at Q25 with fastp and aligned with MiXCR, with productive beta chains retained. Each entry is one CDR3 protein sequence, shown with its most common DNA and genes. Within this sample are a few hundred thousand distinct CDR3 sequences, with roughly 10% of them counted one time only. 5% to 6.5% of the sample goes to the ten largest clones.

The sequence is built from TRBV29-1 and TRBJ2-1, with the D segment identity uncertain. Sample: PBMCs from the stem cell graft donor, taken from the stem cell graft. The TCR sequence derives from a human donor who donated a stem cell graft to a child with acute myeloid leukemia. The CDR3 has the sequence CSVDPRGVADEQFF. In nucleotides, the sequence is TGCAGCGTTGACCCCCGTGGGGTGGCGGATGAGCAGTTCTTC.